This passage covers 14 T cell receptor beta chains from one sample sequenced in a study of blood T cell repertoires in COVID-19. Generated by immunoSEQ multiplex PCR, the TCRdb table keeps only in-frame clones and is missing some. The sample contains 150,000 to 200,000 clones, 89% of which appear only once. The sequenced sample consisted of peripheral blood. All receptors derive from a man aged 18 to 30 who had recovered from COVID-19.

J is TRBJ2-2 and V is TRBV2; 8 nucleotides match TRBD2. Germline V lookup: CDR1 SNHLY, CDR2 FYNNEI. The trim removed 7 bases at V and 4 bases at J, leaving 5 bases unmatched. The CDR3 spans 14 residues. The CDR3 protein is CASKAGAGTGELFF. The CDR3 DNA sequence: TGTGCCAGCAAAGCGGGAGCGGGCACCGGGGAGCTGTTTTTT.

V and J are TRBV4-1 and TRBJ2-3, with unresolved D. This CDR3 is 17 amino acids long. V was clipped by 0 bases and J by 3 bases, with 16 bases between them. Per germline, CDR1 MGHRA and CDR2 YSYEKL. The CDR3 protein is CASSQESTPGRTDTQYF. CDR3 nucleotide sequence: TGCGCCAGCAGCCAAGAGTCGACACCCGGTCGTACAGATACGCAGTATTTT.

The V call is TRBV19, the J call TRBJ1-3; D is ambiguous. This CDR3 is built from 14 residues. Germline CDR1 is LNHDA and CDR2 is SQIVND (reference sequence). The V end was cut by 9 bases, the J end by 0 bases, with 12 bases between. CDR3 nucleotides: TGTGCCAGCGGGATGGGGTCCTCTGGAAACACCATATATTTT. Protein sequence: CASGMGSSGNTIYF.

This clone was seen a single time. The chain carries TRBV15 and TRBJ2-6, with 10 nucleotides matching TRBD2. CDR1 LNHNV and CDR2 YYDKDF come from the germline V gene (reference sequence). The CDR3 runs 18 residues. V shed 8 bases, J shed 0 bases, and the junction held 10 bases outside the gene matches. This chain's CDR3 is CATAASGLAASGANVLTF. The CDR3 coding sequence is TGTGCCACCGCAGCTAGCGGACTAGCGGCCTCTGGGGCCAACGTCCTGACTTTC.

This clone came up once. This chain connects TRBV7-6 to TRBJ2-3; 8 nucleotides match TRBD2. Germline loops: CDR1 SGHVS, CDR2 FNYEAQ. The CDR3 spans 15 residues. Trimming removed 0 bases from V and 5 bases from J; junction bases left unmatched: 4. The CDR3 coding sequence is TGTGCCAGCAGCTTAGCGGGACTAGGGCTAGATACGCAGTATTTT. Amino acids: CASSLAGLGLDTQYF.

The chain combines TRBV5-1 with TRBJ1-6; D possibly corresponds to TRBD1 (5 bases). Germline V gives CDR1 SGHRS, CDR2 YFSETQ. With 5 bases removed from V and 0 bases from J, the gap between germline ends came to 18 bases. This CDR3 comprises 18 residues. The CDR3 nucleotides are TGCGCCAGCAGAAAAGAACTCTCCGGGGGCTCCTATAATTCACCCCTCCACTTT. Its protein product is CASRKELSGGSYNSPLHF. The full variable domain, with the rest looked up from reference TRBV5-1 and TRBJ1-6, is KAGVTQTPRYLIKTRGQQVTLSCSPISGHRSVSWYQQTPGQGLQFLFEYFSETQRNKGNFPGRFSGRQFSNSRSEMNVSTLELGDSALYLCASRKELSGGSYNSPLHFGNGTRLTVT.

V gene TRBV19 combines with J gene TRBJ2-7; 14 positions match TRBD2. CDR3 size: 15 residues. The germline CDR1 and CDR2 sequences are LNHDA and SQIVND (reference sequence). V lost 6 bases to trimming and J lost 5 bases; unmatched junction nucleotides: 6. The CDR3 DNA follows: TGTGCCAGTAGCCTGGGACTAGCGGGAGCTAACGAGCAGTACTTC. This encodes CASSLGLAGANEQYF.

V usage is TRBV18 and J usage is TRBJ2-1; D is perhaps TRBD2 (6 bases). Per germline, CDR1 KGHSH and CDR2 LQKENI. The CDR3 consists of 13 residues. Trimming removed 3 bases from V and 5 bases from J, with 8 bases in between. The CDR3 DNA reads TGTGCCAGCTCACCCGGGGGAGACAATGAGCAGTTCTTC. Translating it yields CASSPGGDNEQFF.

CDR3 region: CASSQDPGVAKNIQYF. The CDR3 region has the DNA TGTGCCAGCAGCCAAGATCCGGGGGTAGCCAAAAACATTCAGTACTTC. The rearrangement joins TRBV4-2 to TRBJ2-4; the D gene is possibly TRBD2 (6 bases). The CDR3 runs 16 residues. In germline, CDR1 is LGHNA, CDR2 YNFKEQ. The V gene lost 0 bases and the J gene lost 0 bases, with 9 bases spanning the gap.

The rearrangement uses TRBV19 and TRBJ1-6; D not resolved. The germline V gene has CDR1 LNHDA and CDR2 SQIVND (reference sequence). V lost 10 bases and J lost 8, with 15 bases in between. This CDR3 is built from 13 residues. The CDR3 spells CATRAIRDSPLHF. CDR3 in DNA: TGTGCCACCCGAGCGATTCGGGATTCACCCCTCCACTTT.

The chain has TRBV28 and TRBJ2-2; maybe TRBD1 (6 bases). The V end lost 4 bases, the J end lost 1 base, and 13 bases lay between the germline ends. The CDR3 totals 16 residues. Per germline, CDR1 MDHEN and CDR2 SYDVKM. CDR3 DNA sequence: TGTGCCAGCAGTTCCACAGGGAAAGGGAACACCGGGGAGCTGTTTTTT. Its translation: CASSSTGKGNTGELFF.

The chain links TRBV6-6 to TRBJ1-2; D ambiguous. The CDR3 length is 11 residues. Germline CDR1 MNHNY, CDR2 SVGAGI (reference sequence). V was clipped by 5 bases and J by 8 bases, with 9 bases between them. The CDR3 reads CASSPEEGYTF. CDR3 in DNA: TGTGCCAGCAGTCCCGAGGAAGGCTACACCTTC.

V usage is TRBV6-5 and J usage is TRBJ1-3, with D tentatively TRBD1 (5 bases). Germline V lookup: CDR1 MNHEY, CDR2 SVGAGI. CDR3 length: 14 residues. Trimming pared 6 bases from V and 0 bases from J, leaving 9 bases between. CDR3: CASSSGFSGNTIYF. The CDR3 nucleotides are TGTGCCAGCAGCTCAGGGTTCTCTGGAAACACCATATATTTT.

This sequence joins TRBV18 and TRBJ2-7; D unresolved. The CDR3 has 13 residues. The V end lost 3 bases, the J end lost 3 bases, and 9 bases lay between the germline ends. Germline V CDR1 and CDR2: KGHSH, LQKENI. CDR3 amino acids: CASSPSRSYEQYF. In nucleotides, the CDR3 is TGTGCCAGCTCACCCTCAAGGAGCTACGAGCAGTACTTC.